One sample yielded the 24 T cell receptor beta chains listed below, sequenced in a study of blood T cell repertoires in COVID-19. TCRdb keeps only in-frame clones here, not all; method: immunoSEQ multiplex PCR. The sample has 150,000 to 200,000 clones, more than 70% seen once. Material for sequencing was peripheral blood. These receptors were collected from a woman between 25 and 40 years old with acute or convalescent COVID-19.

The chain links TRBV29-1 to TRBJ1-1; 8 nucleotides match TRBD1. Germline V gives CDR1 SQVTM, CDR2 ANQGSEA. The CDR3 extends over 13 amino acids. V gave up 5 bases and J gave up 5 bases; unmatched junction bases: 7. CDR3 region: CSVRRTGRTEAFF. CDR3 nucleotide sequence: TGCAGCGTTAGAAGGACAGGGAGGACTGAAGCTTTCTTT.

The V gene is TRBV2, the J gene TRBJ2-3; D possibly corresponds to TRBD1 (6 bases). Germline loops: CDR1 SNHLY, CDR2 FYNNEI. V shed 8 bases and J shed 5 bases, with 14 bases lying between them. The CDR3 is made up of 13 amino acids. The CDR3 protein is CASHRAHGDTQYF. The DNA for the CDR3 is TGTGCCAGCCACAGGGCCCATGGAGATACGCAGTATTTT.

This clone showed up just once. V and J are TRBV5-1 and TRBJ2-5; D might be TRBD1 (6 bases). The CDR3 consists of 13 residues. Trimming took 2 bases from V and 5 from J, leaving 10 bases between them. Germline CDR1 and CDR2: SGHRS and YFSETQ. The DNA of the CDR3 is TGCGCCAGCAGCTTCCTTGGGGGCGAGACCCAGTACTTC. Translation: CASSFLGGETQYF.

J is TRBJ2-7 and V is TRBV5-1; maybe TRBD2 (5 bases). CDR1 SGHRS and CDR2 YFSETQ come from the germline V gene. The CDR3 consists of 15 residues. V lost 0 bases and J 5 bases, leaving 15 bases between the germline ends. The DNA of the CDR3 is TGCGCCAGCAGCTTGGAGCGGTTGGTACGGGACGAGCAGTACTTC. Amino acid sequence: CASSLERLVRDEQYF.

This chain connects TRBV2 to TRBJ1-3; maybe TRBD1 (5 bases). Germline V lookup: CDR1 SNHLY, CDR2 FYNNEI. CDR3 length equals 17 residues. Trimming stripped 5 bases from V and 0 bases from J, with 17 bases between. CDR3 sequence: CASSRAAQEHSGNTIYF. As DNA, the CDR3 is TGTGCCAGCAGTAGAGCCGCACAGGAGCACTCTGGAAACACCATATATTTT.

In nucleotides, the CDR3 is TGTGCCAGAAGCTTGCCCTACCGACCGGGACTAGCGGGAGGGTTGAGCTCCTACGAGCAGTACTTC. This gives the protein CARSLPYRPGLAGGLSSYEQYF. This chain links TRBV5-3 with TRBJ2-7; 16 nucleotides line up with TRBD2. TRBV5-3 is designated an ORF whose function remains uncertain. This CDR3 has 22 residues. The J segment lost 0 bases and the V segment lost 1 base, leaving 16 bases of the junction unmatched.

In DNA form, the CDR3 reads TGTGCCAGCAGTGACCGGGACAGGGGTTGGCAGCCCCAGCATTTT. Translation: CASSDRDRGWQPQHF. The V and J genes are TRBV6-1 and TRBJ1-5, with 10 bases that match TRBD1. This CDR3 has 15 residues. CDR1 and CDR2 (germline): MNHNS, SASEGT. Losses at the gene ends were 3 bases for V and 7 bases for J; bases not matched to a gene: 6.

This chain uses TRBV15 with TRBJ1-6; 9 nucleotides match TRBD1. The CDR3 runs 18 residues. Germline assignment: CDR1 LNHNV and CDR2 YYDKDF (reference sequence). With 2 bases clipped from V and 0 bases from J, the junction kept 5 bases outside the gene matches. CDR3 in DNA: TGTGCCACCAGCAGACTCGGGACAGGGAGCTCCTATAATTCACCCCTCCACTTT. It is translated as CATSRLGTGSSYNSPLHF.

The chain couples TRBV3-1 (or the pseudogene TRBV3-2) to TRBJ2-7; possibly TRBD2 for D (5 bases). The CDR3 sequence is 11 residues long. Looked up from germline, CDR1 is LGHDT and CDR2 is YNNKEL (reference sequence). The germline V and J ends were trimmed by 8 bases and 6 bases, with 11 bases remaining between them. CDR3 region: CASSSLGEQYF. The CDR3 DNA follows: TGTGCCAGCTCTAGCCTAGGCGAGCAGTACTTC.

The genes are TRBV27 and TRBJ2-1; D is ambiguous. V lost 6 bases to trimming and J lost 0 bases, with 9 bases between them. Germline values: CDR1 MNHEY, CDR2 SMNVEV (reference sequence). The CDR3 is 14 amino acids. CDR3 region: CASRVQSSYNEQFF. DNA for the CDR3: TGTGCCAGCAGGGTACAGAGCTCCTACAATGAGCAGTTCTTC.

A single count supports this clone. V gene TRBV28 combines with J gene TRBJ1-5, with a tentative D call TRBD1 (6 bases). Trimming shortened V by 4 bases and J by 3 bases, and 10 bases separated the two germline ends. This CDR3 has 14 amino acids. Germline V gives CDR1 MDHEN, CDR2 SYDVKM. The CDR3 nucleotides are TGTGCCAGCAGTTACGGGACACCCAATCAGCCCCAGCATTTT. Amino acids: CASSYGTPNQPQHF.

The chain employs TRBV7-2 and TRBJ2-3; 11 bases are shared with TRBD2. In germline, CDR1 is SGHTA, CDR2 FQGNSA. The trim removed 5 bases at V and 0 bases at J, leaving 1 base unmatched. The CDR3 runs 15 residues. The CDR3 coding sequence is TGTGCCAGCAGCCGGACTAGCGGGAGCACAGATACGCAGTATTTT. It specifies CASSRTSGSTDTQYF.

CDR3 coding DNA: TGCGCCAGCAGCTTGGCCGGAGCTTCGGATACGCAGTATTTT. Protein sequence: CASSLAGASDTQYF. The rearrangement links TRBV5-1 to TRBJ2-3, with D hard to call. CDR3 length: 14 amino acids. The ends were cut back, 0 bases at V and 6 bases at J, with 11 bases in the middle. CDR1 is SGHRS, CDR2 YFSETQ, per germline.

This clone turned up a few times. The rearrangement uses TRBV5-1 and TRBJ2-1, with D perhaps matching TRBD2 (6 bases). V lost 4 bases to trimming and J lost 4 bases, with 12 bases between them. The CDR3 spans 14 residues. The germline V gene has CDR1 SGHRS and CDR2 YFSETQ. The CDR3 sequence is CASSLEGPYNEQFF. The CDR3 nucleotides are TGCGCCAGCAGCCTGGAGGGGCCTTACAATGAGCAGTTCTTC.

The chain is built from TRBV3-1 (or the pseudogene TRBV3-2) and TRBJ2-7; no reliable D call. CDR1 is LGHDT and CDR2 is YNNKEL in the germline V gene (reference sequence). The CDR3 loop spans 11 amino acids. Trimming pared 5 bases from V and 6 bases from J, leaving 8 bases between. DNA of the CDR3: TGTGCCAGCAGCAACGGGTTCGAGCAGTACTTC. This gives the protein CASSNGFEQYF.

The chain carries TRBV29-1 and TRBJ2-7; 9 bases agree with TRBD2. The germline gives CDR1 SQVTM, CDR2 ANQGSEA. The junction had 7 bases not matched to a gene; V was cut back by 7 bases and J by 3 bases. CDR3 length equals 13 residues. CDR3 in amino acids: CSAVQREDYEQYF. CDR3 coding DNA: TGCAGCGCGGTCCAGCGGGAGGACTACGAGCAGTACTTC.

The chain employs TRBV18 and TRBJ2-1; 7 bases agree with TRBD2. The CDR3 is made up of 13 amino acids. Germline loops: CDR1 KGHSH, CDR2 LQKENI. V dropped 1 base and J dropped 13; count of bases not matched to a gene: 7. CDR3: CASSPRESGIQFF. CDR3 coding DNA: TGTGCCAGCTCACCACGGGAGAGCGGGATCCAGTTCTTC.

The chain carries TRBV7-9 and TRBJ1-2; tentative D call: TRBD1 (6 bases). Trimming took 5 bases from V and 8 from J, leaving 15 bases between them. The CDR3 has 13 amino acids. The V gene's germline CDR1 is SEHNR and CDR2 FQNEAQ (reference sequence). The CDR3 spells CASSVQGSRGYTF. The CDR3 DNA is TGTGCCAGCAGCGTACAGGGATCGAGGGGCTACACCTTC.

In this sample, this clone turned up once. The gene calls are TRBV11-2 and TRBJ2-5, with a possible D match to TRBD2 (6 bases). V lost 1 base and J lost 4, with 13 bases in between. The CDR3 has 15 residues. Looked up from germline, CDR1 is SGHAT and CDR2 is FQNNGV. CDR3 nucleotide sequence: TGTGCCAGCAGCTTAGTTCCCAGCGGGTCAGAGACCCAGTACTTC. Amino acids: CASSLVPSGSETQYF. The variable domain in full, with the rest retrieved from reference TRBV11-2 and TRBJ2-5, is EAGVAQSPRYKIIEKRQSVAFWCNPISGHATLYWYQQILGQGPKLLIQFQNNGVVDDSQLPKDRFSAERLKGVDSTLKIQPAKLEDSAVYLCASSLVPSGSETQYFGPGTRLLVL.

The V call is TRBV6-6, the J call TRBJ1-5, with TRBD1 matching 7 bases. The CDR3 extends over 15 amino acids. Germline lookup yields CDR1 MNHNY and CDR2 SVGAGI (reference sequence). V was pared by 6 bases and J by 3 bases, with 8 bases of the junction left unmatched. DNA for the CDR3: TGTGCCAGCAGCACTGGGACAGCCCTCAATCAGCCCCAGCATTTT. Amino acid sequence: CASSTGTALNQPQHF.

The chain has TRBV2 and TRBJ2-1; D remains ambiguous. This CDR3 contains 11 residues. With 9 bases removed from V and 7 bases from J, the gap between germline ends came to 10 bases. The germline CDR1 and CDR2 sequences are SNHLY and FYNNEI. CDR3 protein: CASGVRNEQFF. DNA for the CDR3: TGTGCCAGTGGAGTTCGGAATGAGCAGTTCTTC.

This clone has just one count. The chain uses TRBV5-4 and TRBJ1-3; 7 bases line up with TRBD1. CDR1 is SGHNT, CDR2 YYREEE, per germline (reference sequence). The length of the CDR3 is 15 residues. J lost 4 bases, V lost 0 bases, and 4 bases had no gene match. The CDR3 nucleotides are TGTGCCAGCAGCTTGGCCTCAGGGGGAGGAAACACCATATATTTT. This codes for CASSLASGGGNTIYF. The full variable domain, rest sourced from reference TRBV5-4 and TRBJ1-3, is ETGVTQSPTHLIKTRGQQVTLRCSSQSGHNTVSWYQQALGQGPQFIFQYYREEENGRGNFPPRFSGLQFPNYSSELNVNALELDDSALYLCASSLASGGGNTIYFGEGSWLTVV.

About this clone: Sequence at one end of the junction differs from germline and may be a read error. This sequence joins TRBV25-1 and TRBJ1-2, with D uncertain. The length of the CDR3 is 12 residues. Germline V CDR1 and CDR2: MGHDK, SYGVNS. The CDR3 spells CASSSPLRLLVF. The CDR3 DNA reads as TGTGCCAGCAGTAGCCCCTTACGCCTCCTCGTCTTC.

J is TRBJ1-4 and V is TRBV30, with unresolved D. CDR1 is GTSNPN and CDR2 is SVGIG in the germline V gene (reference sequence). Trimming shortened V by 0 bases and J by 8 bases, and 4 bases separated the two germline ends. The CDR3 spans 11 residues. The CDR3 bases are TGTGCCTGGAGTGTACGGGAAAAACTGTTTTTT. Translating gives CAWSVREKLFF.